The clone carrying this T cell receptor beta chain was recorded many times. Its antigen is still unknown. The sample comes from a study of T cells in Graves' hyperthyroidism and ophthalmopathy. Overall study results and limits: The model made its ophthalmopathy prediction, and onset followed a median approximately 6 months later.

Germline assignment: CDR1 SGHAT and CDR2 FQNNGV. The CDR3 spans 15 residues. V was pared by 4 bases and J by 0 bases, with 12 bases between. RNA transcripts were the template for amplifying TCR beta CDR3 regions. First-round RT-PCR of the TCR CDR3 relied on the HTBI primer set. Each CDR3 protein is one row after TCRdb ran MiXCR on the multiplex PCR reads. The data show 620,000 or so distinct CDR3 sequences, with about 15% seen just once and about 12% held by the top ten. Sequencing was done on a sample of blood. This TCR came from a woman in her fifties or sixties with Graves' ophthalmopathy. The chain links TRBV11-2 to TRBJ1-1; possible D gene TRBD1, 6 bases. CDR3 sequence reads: CASSSKQGLNTEAFF. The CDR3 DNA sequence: TGTGCCAGCAGCTCGAAACAGGGACTGAACACTGAAGCTTTCTTT.